One sample yielded the 22 T cell receptor beta chains listed below, sequenced in a study of response to subunit inactivated influenza vaccine. Each CDR3 protein is one row after TCRdb ran MiXCR on the RT-PCR reads. The table has roughly 570,000 distinct CDR3 sequences, 10% to 15% seen once; the top ten hold approximately 14%. The sequencing here drew on PBMCs from blood, taken roughly 47 days after vaccination. These receptors were obtained from a man in his forties or fifties who received an inactivated influenza vaccine.

This sequence joins TRBV14 and TRBJ2-3; D ambiguous. Per the germline V gene, CDR1 is SGHDN and CDR2 is FVKESK. With 0 bases removed from V and 5 bases from J, the gap between germline ends came to 9 bases. This CDR3 comprises 14 residues. CDR3 sequence (DNA): TGTGCCAGCAGCCAAGACGGGTTCGGAGATACGCAGTATTTT. The encoded protein is CASSQDGFGDTQYF.

This clonotype occurred a few times. The CDR3 is CASSYSTAGLAGNNEQFF. The DNA for the CDR3 is TGTGCCAGCAGTTACTCGACAGCGGGACTAGCGGGTAACAATGAGCAGTTCTTC. The chain has TRBV6-5 and TRBJ2-1, with 12 nucleotides matching TRBD2. Germline CDR1 is MNHEY and CDR2 is SVGAGI. The CDR3 covers 18 residues. V dropped 0 bases and J dropped 5; count of bases not matched to a gene: 8.

This clonotype was counted ten times or more. The gene calls are TRBV20-1 and TRBJ2-1, with D tentatively TRBD1 (5 bases). The CDR3 length is 14 residues. In germline, CDR1 is DFQATT, CDR2 SNEGSKA (reference sequence). V lost 1 base and J 9 bases, leaving 16 bases between the germline ends. In DNA, the CDR3 is TGCAGTGCTAGAGGGACACCCGCTACGGGTGAGCAGTTCTTC. The encoded protein is CSARGTPATGEQFF.

In its sample, this clonotype was seen once. The genes are TRBV4-1 and TRBJ2-6; the D is unclear. V was shortened by 3 bases and J by 0 bases, with 12 bases between the two germline ends. The CDR3 consists of 17 residues. CDR1 is MGHRA and CDR2 is YSYEKL in the germline V gene. CDR3 coding DNA: TGCGCCAGCAGCCAGTCCAGGACCCCCTCTGGGGCCAACGTCCTGACTTTC. Its protein is CASSQSRTPSGANVLTF.

This clonotype showed up just a few times. The V and J genes are TRBV20-1 and TRBJ2-1, with a tentative D call TRBD1 (6 bases). Between the trimmed V and J ends, which lost 1 base and 12 bases, there was a span of 28 bases. The CDR3 is 17 residues long. In germline, CDR1 is DFQATT, CDR2 SNEGSKA (reference sequence). DNA of the CDR3: TGCAGTGCTAGAGGACAGGAGAAAATTATAATTACAATGGCGCAGTTCTTC. Residues: CSARGQEKIIITMAQFF.

The chain carries TRBV21-1 and TRBJ1-1; the D call in the table, TRBD1, was not verified against the DNA. TRBV21-1 is given as a pseudogene. This CDR3 is built from 16 residues. Here the CDR3 reads CASSKGGTDNDTEAFF. CDR3 nucleotide sequence: TGTGCCAGCAGCAAGGGGGGGACGGACAATGACACTGAAGCTTTCTTT.

This rearrangement joins TRBV6-1 to TRBJ2-1, with D possibly being TRBD2 (7 bases). Trimming removed 6 bases from V and 10 bases from J, with 22 bases in between. The CDR3 covers 15 residues. The V gene's germline CDR1 is MNHNS and CDR2 SASEGT. The CDR3 loop is CASSPRGEGFGEQFF. In DNA form, the CDR3 reads TGTGCCAGCAGCCCGAGGGGGGAGGGCTTCGGAGAGCAGTTCTTC.

The chain combines TRBV12-3 or TRBV12-4 with TRBJ1-4, with 10 bases that match TRBD1. This CDR3 comprises 15 residues. V dropped 6 bases and J dropped 3; count of bases not matched to a gene: 4. CDR3 DNA: TGTGCCAGCAGCAACGGGACAGGGGCTAATGAAAAACTGTTTTTT. Residues: CASSNGTGANEKLFF.

This clonotype came up a few times. Its ends do not fully match the called genes, so a read error is possible. The gene calls are TRBV5-4 and TRBJ2-7; no reliable D call. CDR1 is SGHNT, CDR2 YYREEE, per germline (reference sequence). There are 14 residues in the CDR3. CDR3 in DNA: TGTGCCAGCAGGTTGGATACGGGTGCGTACGAGCAGTACTTC. Its protein product is CASRLDTGAYEQYF.

The V gene is TRBV11-2, the J gene TRBJ2-2; unclear D gene. Trimming left V 5 bases short and J 1 base short, with 14 bases between. The CDR3 totals 16 residues. Germline-derived CDR1 and CDR2 are SGHAT and FQNNGV. Here the CDR3 DNA reads TGTGCCAGCAGCGGCCCTCTGGTCAGGAACACCGGGGAGCTGTTTTTT. This sequence encodes CASSGPLVRNTGELFF.

This clonotype appeared a few times. The chain employs TRBV12-2 and TRBJ2-7. TRBV12-2 is shown as a pseudogene. The CDR3 is 15 amino acids. The CDR3 region has the DNA TGTGCAAGTCGCTTCCTCTTCACGGGGACCTACGAGCAGTACTTC. Translated: CASRFLFTGTYEQYF.

This clonotype has more than one count but fewer than ten. The gene calls are TRBV28 and TRBJ2-5; 8 bases are a match to TRBD1. This CDR3 has 15 amino acids. V lost 4 bases, J lost 4 bases, and 8 bases stayed unmatched. Germline V gives CDR1 MDHEN, CDR2 SYDVKM. The CDR3 nucleotides are TGTGCCAGCAGTTATAGACAGGGGCGGGGAGAGACCCAGTACTTC. Encoded protein: CASSYRQGRGETQYF.

This rearrangement joins TRBV11-2 to TRBJ2-7; TRBD2 agrees at 7 bases. The CDR3 sequence is 17 residues long. Unmatched junction bases numbered 19, after V lost 7 bases and J lost 4 bases. The germline V gene has CDR1 SGHAT and CDR2 FQNNGV. The CDR3 nucleotides read TGTGCCAGCAATCCTACCTTTACGGCCCAGCGGGAATACGAGCAGTACTTC. It encodes CASNPTFTAQREYEQYF.

This clonotype was recorded a few times. The rearrangement links TRBV12-3 or TRBV12-4 to TRBJ2-7, with unresolved D. This CDR3 spans 15 amino acids. V shed 6 bases and J shed 0 bases, with 15 bases lying between them. The CDR3 DNA sequence: TGTGCCAGCAGCCTATCACTTCTCAACTCCTACGAGCAGTACTTC. Residues: CASSLSLLNSYEQYF.

This clonotype occurred many times. The rearrangement links TRBV28 to TRBJ2-3; TRBD1 matches 8 bases. This CDR3 contains 14 residues. V shed 5 bases, J shed 5 bases, and the junction held 6 bases outside the gene matches. The germline gives CDR1 MDHEN, CDR2 SYDVKM. The CDR3 sequence is CASSPTGAGDTQYF. CDR3 nucleotide sequence: TGTGCCAGCAGTCCGACAGGGGCGGGAGATACGCAGTATTTT.

This clonotype showed up just a few times. This chain uses TRBV12-3 or TRBV12-4 with TRBJ2-1, with 8 positions matching TRBD2. The CDR3 sequence is 14 residues long. Trimming cost V 8 bases and J 4 bases; bases outside gene matches: 7. In nucleotides, the CDR3 is TGTGCCAGCGAGGGACTAGGTGGTTACAATGAGCAGTTCTTC. Its protein is CASEGLGGYNEQFF.

This chain joins TRBV7-9 and TRBJ2-7; 15 nucleotides agree with TRBD2. This CDR3 has 16 residues. The J segment lost 0 bases and the V segment lost 5 bases, leaving 2 bases of the junction unmatched. The germline gives CDR1 SEHNR, CDR2 FQNEAQ (reference sequence). Here the CDR3 reads CASSGGLAGGSYEQYF. The CDR3 bases are TGTGCCAGCAGCGGGGGACTAGCGGGAGGCTCCTACGAGCAGTACTTC.

This clonotype has at least ten counts. The chain's CDR3 is CASRGSSAGELFF. Written as DNA, the CDR3 is TGTGCCAGCAGAGGGAGCAGCGCCGGGGAGCTGTTTTTT. The gene calls are TRBV12-3 or TRBV12-4 and TRBJ2-2; a possible D gene is TRBD2 (5 bases). This CDR3 is 13 amino acids long. Deletions cut 6 bases from V and 6 bases from J, with 11 bases between.

The chain carries TRBV20-1 and TRBJ2-5, with 7 nucleotides matching TRBD2. Trimming removed 0 bases from V and 5 bases from J; junction bases left unmatched: 6. The germline V gene has CDR1 DFQATT and CDR2 SNEGSKA (reference sequence). This CDR3 comprises 14 residues. The CDR3 DNA sequence: TGCAGTGCTAGAGACCGAAGCGGGGTGGAGACCCAGTACTTC. It codes for CSARDRSGVETQYF.

This clonotype turned up a few times. As DNA, the CDR3 is TGTGCCAGCAGTGTAAACAGGGAAGACACTGAAGCTTTCTTT. This gives the protein CASSVNREDTEAFF. The chain is built from TRBV12-3 or TRBV12-4 and TRBJ1-1; TRBD1 is a possible D gene (6 bases). The germline V and J ends were trimmed by 5 bases and 3 bases, with 13 bases remaining between them. This CDR3 contains 14 residues.

The rearrangement links TRBV7-2 to TRBJ2-5; D not certain. The CDR3 consists of 14 residues. The V end lost 5 bases, the J end lost 1 base, and 11 bases lay between the germline ends. The germline CDR1 and CDR2 sequences are SGHTA and FQGNSA. DNA of the CDR3: TGTGCCAGCAGCATAAGACGGACCCAAGAGACCCAGTACTTC. Its translation is CASSIRRTQETQYF.

The V gene is TRBV7-2, the J gene TRBJ1-5; 7 bases fit TRBD1. J lost 3 bases, V lost 5 bases, and 7 bases had no gene match. From germline, CDR1 is SGHTA and CDR2 FQGNSA. This CDR3 spans 15 amino acids. The CDR3 region is CASSPQGVLNQPQHF. CDR3 nucleotide sequence: TGTGCCAGCAGCCCGCAGGGGGTTCTCAATCAGCCCCAGCATTTT.